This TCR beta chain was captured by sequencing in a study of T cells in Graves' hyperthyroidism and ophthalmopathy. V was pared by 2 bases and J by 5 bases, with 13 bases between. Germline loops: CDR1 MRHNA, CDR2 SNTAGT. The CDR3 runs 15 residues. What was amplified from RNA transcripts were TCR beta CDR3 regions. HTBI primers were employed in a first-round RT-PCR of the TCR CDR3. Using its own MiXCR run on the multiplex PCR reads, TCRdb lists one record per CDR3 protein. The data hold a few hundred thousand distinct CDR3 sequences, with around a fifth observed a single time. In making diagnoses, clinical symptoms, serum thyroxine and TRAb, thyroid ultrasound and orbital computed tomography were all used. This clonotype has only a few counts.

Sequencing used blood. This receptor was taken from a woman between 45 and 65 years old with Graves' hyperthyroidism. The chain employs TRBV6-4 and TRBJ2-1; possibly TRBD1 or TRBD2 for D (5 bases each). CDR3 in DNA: TGTGCCAGCAGTGACGACCCGGGACCACACAATGAGCAGTTCTTC. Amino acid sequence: CASSDDPGPHNEQFF.